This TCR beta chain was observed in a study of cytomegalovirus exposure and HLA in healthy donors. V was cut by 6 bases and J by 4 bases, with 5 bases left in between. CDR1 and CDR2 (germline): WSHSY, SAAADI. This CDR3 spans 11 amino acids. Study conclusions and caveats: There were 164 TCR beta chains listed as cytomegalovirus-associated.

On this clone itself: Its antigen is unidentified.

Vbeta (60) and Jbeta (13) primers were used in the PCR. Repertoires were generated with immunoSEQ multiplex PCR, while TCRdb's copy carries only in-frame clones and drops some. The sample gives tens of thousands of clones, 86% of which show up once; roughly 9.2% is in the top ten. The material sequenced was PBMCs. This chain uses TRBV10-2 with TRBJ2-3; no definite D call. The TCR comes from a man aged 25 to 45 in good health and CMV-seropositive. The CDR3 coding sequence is TGCGCCAGCAGCCAGTCAGATACGCAGTATTTT. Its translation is CASSQSDTQYF.